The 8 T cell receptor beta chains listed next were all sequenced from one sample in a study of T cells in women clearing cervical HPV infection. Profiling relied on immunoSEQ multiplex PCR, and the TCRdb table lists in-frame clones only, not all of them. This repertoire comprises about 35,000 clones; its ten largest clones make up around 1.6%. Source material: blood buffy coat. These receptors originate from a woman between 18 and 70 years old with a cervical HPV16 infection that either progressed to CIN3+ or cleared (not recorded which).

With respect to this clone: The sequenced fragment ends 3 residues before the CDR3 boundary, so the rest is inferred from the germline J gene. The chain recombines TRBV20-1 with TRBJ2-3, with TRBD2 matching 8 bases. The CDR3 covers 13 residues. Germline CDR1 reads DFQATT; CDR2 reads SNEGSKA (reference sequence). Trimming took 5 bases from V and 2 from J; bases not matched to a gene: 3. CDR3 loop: CSAPLAVTDTQYF. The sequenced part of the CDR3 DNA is TGCAGTGCTCCACTAGCGGTCACAGATACG.

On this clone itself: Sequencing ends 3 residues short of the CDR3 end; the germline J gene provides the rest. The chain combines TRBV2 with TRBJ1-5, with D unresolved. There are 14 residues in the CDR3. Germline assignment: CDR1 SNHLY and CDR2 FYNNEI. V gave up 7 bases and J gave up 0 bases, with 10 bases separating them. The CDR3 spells CASTGFNSNQPQHF. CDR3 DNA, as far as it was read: TGTGCCAGCACCGGGTTTAATAGCAATCAGCCC. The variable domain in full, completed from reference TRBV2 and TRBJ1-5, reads EPEVTQTPSHQVTQMGQEVILRCVPISNHLYFYWYRQILGQKVEFLVSFYNNEISEKSEIFDDQFSVERPDGSNFTLKIRSTKLEDSAMYFCASTGFNSNQPQHFGDGTRLSIL.

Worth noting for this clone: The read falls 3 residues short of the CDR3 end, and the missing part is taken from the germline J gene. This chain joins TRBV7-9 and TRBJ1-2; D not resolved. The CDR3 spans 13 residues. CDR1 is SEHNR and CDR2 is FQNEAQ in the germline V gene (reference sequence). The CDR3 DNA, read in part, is TGTGCCAGCAGCTTAGGGGCAGCAGATAGC. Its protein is CASSLGAADS. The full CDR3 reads CASSLGAADSYTF.

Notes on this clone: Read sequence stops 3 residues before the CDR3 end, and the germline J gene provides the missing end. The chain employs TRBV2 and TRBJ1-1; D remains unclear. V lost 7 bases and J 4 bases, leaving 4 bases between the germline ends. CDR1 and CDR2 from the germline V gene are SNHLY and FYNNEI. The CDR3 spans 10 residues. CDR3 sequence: CASTGTEAFF. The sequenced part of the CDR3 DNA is TGTGCCAGCACGGGCACTGAA.

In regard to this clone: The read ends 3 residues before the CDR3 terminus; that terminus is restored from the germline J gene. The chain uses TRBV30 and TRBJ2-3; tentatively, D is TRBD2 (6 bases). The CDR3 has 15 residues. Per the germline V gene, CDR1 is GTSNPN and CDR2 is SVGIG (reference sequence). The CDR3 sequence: CAWTRGLTTQETQYF. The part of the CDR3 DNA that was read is TGTGCCTGGACGCGGGGACTTACGACGCAAGAGACG.

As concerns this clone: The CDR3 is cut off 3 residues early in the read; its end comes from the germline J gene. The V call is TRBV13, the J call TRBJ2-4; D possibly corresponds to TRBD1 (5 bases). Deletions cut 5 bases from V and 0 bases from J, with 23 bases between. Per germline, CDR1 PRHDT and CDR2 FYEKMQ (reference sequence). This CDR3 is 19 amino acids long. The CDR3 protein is CASSPLPPLDRSAKNIQYF. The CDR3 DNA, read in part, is TGTGCCAGCAGCCCTCTACCACCCCTTGACAGATCAGCCAAAAACATT.

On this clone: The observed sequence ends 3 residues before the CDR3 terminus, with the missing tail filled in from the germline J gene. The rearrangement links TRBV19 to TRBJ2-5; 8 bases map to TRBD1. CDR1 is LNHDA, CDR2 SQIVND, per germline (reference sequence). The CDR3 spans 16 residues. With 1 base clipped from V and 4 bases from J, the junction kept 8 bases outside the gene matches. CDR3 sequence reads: CASSIAPRTGSETQYF. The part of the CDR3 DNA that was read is TGTGCCAGTAGTATAGCCCCCAGGACAGGGTCAGAGACC. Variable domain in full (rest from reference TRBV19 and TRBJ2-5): DGGITQSPKYLFRKEGQNVTLSCEQNLNHDAMYWYRQDPGQGLRLIYYSQIVNDFQKGDIAEGYSVSREKKESFPLTVTSAQKNPTAFYLCASSIAPRTGSETQYFGPGTRLLVL.

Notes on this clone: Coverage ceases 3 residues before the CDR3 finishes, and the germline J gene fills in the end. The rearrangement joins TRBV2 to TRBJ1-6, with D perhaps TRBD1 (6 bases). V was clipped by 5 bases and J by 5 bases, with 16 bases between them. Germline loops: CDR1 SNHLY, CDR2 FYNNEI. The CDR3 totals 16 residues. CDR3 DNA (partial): TGTGCCAGCAGTCCATCCAGGGGCGCTAATAATTCACCC. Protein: CASSPSRGANNSP. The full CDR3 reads CASSPSRGANNSPLHF.